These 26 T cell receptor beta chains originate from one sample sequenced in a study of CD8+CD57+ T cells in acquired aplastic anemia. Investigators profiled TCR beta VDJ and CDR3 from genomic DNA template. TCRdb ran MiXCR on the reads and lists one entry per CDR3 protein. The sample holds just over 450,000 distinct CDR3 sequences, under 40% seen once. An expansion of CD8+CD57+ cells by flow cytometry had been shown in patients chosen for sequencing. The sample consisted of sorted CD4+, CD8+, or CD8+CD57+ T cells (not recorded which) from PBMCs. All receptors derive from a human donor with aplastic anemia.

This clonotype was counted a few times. The CDR3 DNA follows: TGCGCCAGCAGCCTAGTTCCCCTCACTAGCGCGGGCGAGCAGTACTTC. This encodes CASSLVPLTSAGEQYF. The V and J genes are TRBV5-1 and TRBJ2-7; 7 bases align to TRBD2. Unmatched junction bases numbered 16, after V lost 4 bases and J lost 6 bases. CDR1 SGHRS and CDR2 YFSETQ come from the germline V gene. CDR3 length equals 16 residues.

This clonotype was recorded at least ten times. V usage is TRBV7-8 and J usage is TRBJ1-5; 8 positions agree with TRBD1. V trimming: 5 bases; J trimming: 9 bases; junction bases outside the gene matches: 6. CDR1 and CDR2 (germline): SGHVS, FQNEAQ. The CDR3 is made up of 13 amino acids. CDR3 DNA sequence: TGTGCCAGCAGCGGACCACAGGGGGGGCCCCAGCATTTT. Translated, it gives CASSGPQGGPQHF.

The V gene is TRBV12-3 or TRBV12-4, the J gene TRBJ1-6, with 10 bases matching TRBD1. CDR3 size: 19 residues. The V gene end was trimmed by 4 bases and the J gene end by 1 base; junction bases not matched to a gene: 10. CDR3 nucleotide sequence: TGTGCCAGCAGTTCACCGGGACAGGGGTTTGGTTCCTATAATTCACCCCTCCACTTT. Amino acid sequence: CASSSPGQGFGSYNSPLHF.

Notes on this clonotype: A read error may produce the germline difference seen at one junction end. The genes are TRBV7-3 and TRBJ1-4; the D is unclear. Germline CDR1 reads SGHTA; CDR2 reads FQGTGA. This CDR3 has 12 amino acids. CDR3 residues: CASSLSSEKLFF. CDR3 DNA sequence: TGTGCCAGCAGTTTAAGTTCGGAAAAACTGTTTTTT.

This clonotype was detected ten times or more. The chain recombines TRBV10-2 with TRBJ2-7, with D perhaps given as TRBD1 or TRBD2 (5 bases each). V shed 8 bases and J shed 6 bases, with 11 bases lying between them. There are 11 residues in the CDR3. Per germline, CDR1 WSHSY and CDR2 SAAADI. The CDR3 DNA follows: TGCGCCAGCCGGGCTGGGGGCGAGCAGTACTTC. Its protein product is CASRAGGEQYF.

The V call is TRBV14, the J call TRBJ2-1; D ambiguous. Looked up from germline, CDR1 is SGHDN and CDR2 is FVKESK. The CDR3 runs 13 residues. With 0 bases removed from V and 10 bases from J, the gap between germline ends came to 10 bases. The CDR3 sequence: CASSQDPLGEQFF. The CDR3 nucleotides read TGTGCCAGCAGCCAAGATCCGCTTGGGGAGCAGTTCTTC.

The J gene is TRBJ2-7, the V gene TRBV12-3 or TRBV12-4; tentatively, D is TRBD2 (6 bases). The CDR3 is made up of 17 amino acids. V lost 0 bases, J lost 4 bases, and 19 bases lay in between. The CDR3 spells CASSLAPWASADYEQYF. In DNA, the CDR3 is TGTGCCAGCAGTTTAGCCCCCTGGGCTAGCGCAGATTACGAGCAGTACTTC.

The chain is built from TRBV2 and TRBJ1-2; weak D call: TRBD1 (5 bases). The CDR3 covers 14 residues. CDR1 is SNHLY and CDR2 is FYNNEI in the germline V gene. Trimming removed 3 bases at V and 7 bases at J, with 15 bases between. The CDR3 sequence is CASSEGLGRGGYTF. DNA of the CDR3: TGTGCCAGCAGTGAGGGACTGGGGAGGGGTGGCTACACCTTC.

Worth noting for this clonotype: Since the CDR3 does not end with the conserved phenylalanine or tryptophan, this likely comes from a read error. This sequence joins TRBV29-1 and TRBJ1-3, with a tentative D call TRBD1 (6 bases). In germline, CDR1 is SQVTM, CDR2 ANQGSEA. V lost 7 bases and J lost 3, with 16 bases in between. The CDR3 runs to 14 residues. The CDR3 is CSATEQGVGNTIYL. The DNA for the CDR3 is TGCAGCGCTACAGAACAGGGTGTTGGAAACACCATATATCTT.

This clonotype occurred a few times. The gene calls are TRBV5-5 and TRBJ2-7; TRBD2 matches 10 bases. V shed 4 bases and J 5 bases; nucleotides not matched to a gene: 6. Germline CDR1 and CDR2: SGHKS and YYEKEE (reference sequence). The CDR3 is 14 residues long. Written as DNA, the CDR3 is TGTGCCAGCAGCCCTAGCGGGGGTCGAAACGAGCAGTACTTC. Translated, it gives CASSPSGGRNEQYF.

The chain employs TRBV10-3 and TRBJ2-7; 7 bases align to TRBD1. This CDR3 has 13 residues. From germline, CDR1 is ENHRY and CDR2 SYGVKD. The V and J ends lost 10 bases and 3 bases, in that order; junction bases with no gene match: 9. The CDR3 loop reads CATKPGTDYEQYF. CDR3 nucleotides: TGTGCCACCAAACCCGGGACAGACTACGAGCAGTACTTC.

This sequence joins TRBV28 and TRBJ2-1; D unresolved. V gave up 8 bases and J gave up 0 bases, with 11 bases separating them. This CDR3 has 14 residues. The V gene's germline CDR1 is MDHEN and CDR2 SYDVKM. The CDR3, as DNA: TGTGCCAGCTTAATGCGAAGCTCCTACAATGAGCAGTTCTTC. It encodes CASLMRSSYNEQFF.

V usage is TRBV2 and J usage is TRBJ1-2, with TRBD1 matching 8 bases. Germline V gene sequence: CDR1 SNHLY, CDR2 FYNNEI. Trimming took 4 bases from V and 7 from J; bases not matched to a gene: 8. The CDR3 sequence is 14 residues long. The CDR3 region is CASSVLGQGAGYTF. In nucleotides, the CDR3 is TGTGCCAGCAGTGTCTTAGGACAGGGTGCTGGCTACACCTTC.

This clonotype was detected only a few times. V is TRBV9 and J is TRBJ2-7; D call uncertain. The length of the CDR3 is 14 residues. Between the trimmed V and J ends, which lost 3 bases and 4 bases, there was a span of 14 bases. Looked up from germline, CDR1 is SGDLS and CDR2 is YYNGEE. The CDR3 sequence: CASSATPGSYEQYF. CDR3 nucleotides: TGTGCCAGCAGCGCGACCCCAGGATCTTACGAGCAGTACTTC.

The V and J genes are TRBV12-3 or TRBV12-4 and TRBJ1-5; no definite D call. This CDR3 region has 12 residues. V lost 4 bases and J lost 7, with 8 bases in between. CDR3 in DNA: TGTGCCAGCAGTTCCGGTCGGCAGCCCCAGCATTTT. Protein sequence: CASSSGRQPQHF.

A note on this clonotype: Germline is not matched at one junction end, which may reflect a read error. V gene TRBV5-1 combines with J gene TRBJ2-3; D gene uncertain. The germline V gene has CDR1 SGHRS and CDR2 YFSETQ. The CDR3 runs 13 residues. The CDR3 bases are TGCGCCAGCAGAGTCGACGCCACAGATGCGCAGTATTTT. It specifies CASRVDATDAQYF.

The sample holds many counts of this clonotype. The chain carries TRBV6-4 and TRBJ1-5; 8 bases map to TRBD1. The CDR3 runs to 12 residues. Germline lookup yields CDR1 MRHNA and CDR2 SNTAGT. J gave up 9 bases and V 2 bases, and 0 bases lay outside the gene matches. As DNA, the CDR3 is TGTGCCAGCAGTGACGGGACAGGGCCCCAGCATTTT. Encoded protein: CASSDGTGPQHF.

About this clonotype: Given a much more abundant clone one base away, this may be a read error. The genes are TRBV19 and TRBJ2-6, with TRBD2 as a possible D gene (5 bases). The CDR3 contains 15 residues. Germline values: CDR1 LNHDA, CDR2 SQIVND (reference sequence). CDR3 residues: CASRRLFEEADVLTF. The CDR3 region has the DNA TGTGCCAGTAGGAGATTATTTGAGGAGGCCGACGTCCTGACTTTC.

CDR3 sequence: CASSPSRDRGRRQETQYF. CDR3 DNA sequence: TGCGCCAGCAGCCCGTCCCGGGACAGGGGGCGGCGGCAAGAGACCCAGTACTTC. The chain is built from TRBV5-1 and TRBJ2-5, with 12 bases lining up with TRBD1. The germline gives CDR1 SGHRS, CDR2 YFSETQ. V shed 4 bases, J shed 2 bases, and the junction held 12 bases outside the gene matches. The CDR3 is 18 residues long.

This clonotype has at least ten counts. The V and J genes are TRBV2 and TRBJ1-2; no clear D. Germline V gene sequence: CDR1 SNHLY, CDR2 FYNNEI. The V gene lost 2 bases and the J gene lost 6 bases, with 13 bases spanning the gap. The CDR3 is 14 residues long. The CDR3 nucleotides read TGTGCCAGCAGTGAACTGCGTCCAGGAGATGGCTACACCTTC. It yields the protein CASSELRPGDGYTF.

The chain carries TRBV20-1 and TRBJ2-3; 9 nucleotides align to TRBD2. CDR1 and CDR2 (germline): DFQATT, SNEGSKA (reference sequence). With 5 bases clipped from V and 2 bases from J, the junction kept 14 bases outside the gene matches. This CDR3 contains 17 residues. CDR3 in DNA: TGCAGTGCTCCTCCATCTCTAGCGGGGATTTTCACAGATACGCAGTATTTT. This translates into CSAPPSLAGIFTDTQYF.

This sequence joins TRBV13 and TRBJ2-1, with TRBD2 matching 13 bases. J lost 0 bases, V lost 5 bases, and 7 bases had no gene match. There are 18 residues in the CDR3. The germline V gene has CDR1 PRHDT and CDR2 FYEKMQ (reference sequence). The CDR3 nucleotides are TGTGCCAGCAGCCAACGGACTAGCGGGAGTAGCTCCTACAATGAGCAGTTCTTC. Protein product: CASSQRTSGSSSYNEQFF.

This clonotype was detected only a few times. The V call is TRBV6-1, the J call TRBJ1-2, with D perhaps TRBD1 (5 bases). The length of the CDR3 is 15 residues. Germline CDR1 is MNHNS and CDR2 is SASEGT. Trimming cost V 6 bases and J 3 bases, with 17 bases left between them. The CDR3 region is CASSPAGTAYYGYTF. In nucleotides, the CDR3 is TGTGCCAGCAGCCCTGCCGGGACCGCATACTATGGCTACACCTTC.

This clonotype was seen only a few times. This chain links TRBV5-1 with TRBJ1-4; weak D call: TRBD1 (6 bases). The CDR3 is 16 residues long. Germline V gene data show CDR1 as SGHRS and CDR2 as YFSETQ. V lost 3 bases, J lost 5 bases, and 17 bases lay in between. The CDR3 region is CASSSWTAQPNEKLFF. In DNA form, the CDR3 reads TGCGCCAGCAGCTCCTGGACAGCCCAACCCAATGAAAAACTGTTTTTT.

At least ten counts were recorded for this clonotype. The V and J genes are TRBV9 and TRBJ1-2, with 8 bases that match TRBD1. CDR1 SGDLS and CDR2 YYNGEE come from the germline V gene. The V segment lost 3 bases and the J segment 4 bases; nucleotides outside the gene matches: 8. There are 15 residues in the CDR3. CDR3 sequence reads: CASSASGGAGYGYTF. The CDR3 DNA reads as TGTGCCAGCAGCGCCTCAGGGGGCGCCGGCTATGGCTACACCTTC.

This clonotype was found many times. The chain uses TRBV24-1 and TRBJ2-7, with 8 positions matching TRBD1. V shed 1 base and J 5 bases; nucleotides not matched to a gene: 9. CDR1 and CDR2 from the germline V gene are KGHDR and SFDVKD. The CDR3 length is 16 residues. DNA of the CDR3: TGTGCCACCAGTGATTTTAGCCGGACAGGGAGCCACGAGCAGTACTTC. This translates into CATSDFSRTGSHEQYF.